This T cell receptor beta chain was observed in a study of CD8+CD57+ T cells in acquired aplastic anemia. Selection for sequencing was limited to patients who had shown CD8+CD57+ cell expansion by flow cytometry. In all patients, the disease was severe acquired aplastic anemia. This clonotype was picked up many times. V was clipped by 8 bases and J by 1 base; unmatched bases: 5. This CDR3 has 13 residues. Germline CDR1 SNHLY, CDR2 FYNNEI. The template used for profiling TCR beta VDJ and CDR3 was genomic DNA. Via MiXCR, TCRdb re-called the reads, giving one row per CDR3 protein. Here the sample spans about 290,000 distinct CDR3 sequences, approximately 57% being singletons.

This receptor was identified in a human donor with aplastic anemia. The chain has TRBV2 and TRBJ2-7, with 7 bases aligning to TRBD2. Sequencing was done on a sample of sorted CD4+, CD8+, or CD8+CD57+ T cells (not recorded which) from PBMCs. The CDR3 spells CASGREGSYEQYF. In DNA, the CDR3 is TGTGCCAGCGGGAGGGAGGGATCCTACGAGCAGTACTTC.